The 13 T cell receptor beta chains listed next were all sequenced from one sample in a study of blood T cell repertoires in COVID-19. Assay used: immunoSEQ multiplex PCR; TCRdb lists only in-frame clones, some missing. This sample has about 170,000 clones, with roughly 88% found just once. The sequenced sample was PBMCs or T cells enriched from blood (not recorded which). Receptors originate from a man over 45 who had recovered from COVID-19.

The chain combines TRBV11-2 with TRBJ2-7; possible D gene TRBD1, 6 bases. This CDR3 region has 13 residues. V lost 3 bases and J lost 3, with 9 bases in between. Germline V gene sequence: CDR1 SGHAT, CDR2 FQNNGV. The CDR3 DNA sequence: TGTGCCAGCAGCTTCCGACAGGTCTACGAGCAGTACTTC. Translated, it gives CASSFRQVYEQYF.

The table lists this clone with a few counts. This chain uses TRBV28 with TRBJ2-1; 8 nucleotides line up with TRBD1. This CDR3 spans 20 amino acids. The germline V gene has CDR1 MDHEN and CDR2 SYDVKM. With V trimmed by 4 bases and J by 0 bases, 17 bases remained unmatched. CDR3 DNA: TGTGCCAGCAGTTCCCCCATCCTCGGACAGGGCCGAAGCTCCTACAATGAGCAGTTCTTC. Translating gives CASSSPILGQGRSSYNEQFF. The full variable domain, rest sourced from reference TRBV28 and TRBJ2-1, is DVKVTQSSRYLVKRTGEKVFLECVQDMDHENMFWYRQDPGLGLRLIYFSYDVKMKEKGDIPEGYSVSREKKERFSLILESASTNQTSMYLCASSSPILGQGRSSYNEQFFGPGTRLTVL.

The chain employs TRBV4-1 and TRBJ1-2, with D possibly being TRBD1 (5 bases). The CDR3 totals 16 residues. The germline V gene has CDR1 MGHRA and CDR2 YSYEKL. The ends were cut back, 4 bases at V and 2 bases at J, with 17 bases in the middle. Here the CDR3 reads CASSPGGGALNYGYTF. DNA for the CDR3: TGCGCCAGCAGCCCCGGGGGAGGGGCCTTAAACTATGGCTACACCTTC.

The V and J genes are TRBV19 and TRBJ1-2; D might be TRBD1 (5 bases). CDR3 length: 13 amino acids. The V gene's germline CDR1 is LNHDA and CDR2 SQIVND (reference sequence). Trimming removed 9 bases at V and 4 bases at J, with 15 bases between. The CDR3 sequence is CASRTIQGYGYTF. CDR3 in DNA: TGTGCCAGCCGTACGATCCAGGGCTATGGCTACACCTTC.

This clone was seen only once. The V gene is TRBV5-4, the J gene TRBJ2-1; 10 nucleotides match TRBD2. The CDR3 has 15 residues. Germline loops: CDR1 SGHNT, CDR2 YYREEE (reference sequence). V lost 5 bases, J lost 5 bases, and 7 bases stayed unmatched. CDR3 residues: CASRVSGGTNNEQFF. CDR3 coding DNA: TGTGCCAGCAGAGTTAGCGGGGGGACTAACAATGAGCAGTTCTTC.

This clone appeared once. The chain has TRBV7-2 and TRBJ1-5, with no clear D. Deletions cut 1 base from V and 4 bases from J, with 11 bases between. Germline CDR1 and CDR2: SGHTA and FQGNSA. The CDR3 is 15 residues long. The CDR3: CASSLGARGNQPQHF. For the CDR3, the DNA is TGTGCCAGCAGCTTAGGGGCTCGAGGGAATCAGCCCCAGCATTTT.

On this clone: This may come from a read error, since a much larger clone is one base off. This chain links TRBV2 with TRBJ1-5; D ambiguous. Germline V gene lookup returns CDR1 SNHLY and CDR2 FYNNEI. Trimming pared 1 base from V and 4 bases from J, leaving 5 bases between. CDR3 size: 13 residues. The CDR3 nucleotides read TGTGCCAGCAGTGAAGAGAGGAATCAGCCCCAGCATTTT. Translating it yields CASSEERNQPQHF.

The chain joins TRBV12-3 or TRBV12-4 to TRBJ1-1; maybe TRBD1 (6 bases). With 5 bases removed from V and 2 bases from J, the gap between germline ends came to 9 bases. There are 13 residues in the CDR3. The CDR3 reads CASSIQGNTEAFF. CDR3 in DNA: TGTGCCAGCAGTATACAGGGAAACACTGAAGCTTTCTTT.

The J gene is TRBJ2-2, the V gene TRBV3-1 (or the pseudogene TRBV3-2); D remains ambiguous. The CDR3 is 15 residues long. V lost 1 base and J lost 3, with 9 bases in between. Germline CDR1 is LGHDT and CDR2 is YNNKEL (reference sequence). In nucleotides, the CDR3 is TGTGCCAGCAGCCAAGGTCTAGGATACACCGGGGAGCTGTTTTTT. Its translation is CASSQGLGYTGELFF.

This clone was detected once. The J gene is TRBJ2-2, the V gene TRBV11-3; the match to TRBD2 covers 8 bases. V gave up 5 bases and J gave up 4 bases; unmatched junction bases: 9. Germline V gene lookup returns CDR1 SGHNT and CDR2 YENEEA. The length of the CDR3 is 16 residues. This CDR3 is CASSHSGLAGTGELFF. In nucleotides, the CDR3 is TGTGCCAGCAGCCATAGCGGACTAGCAGGCACCGGGGAGCTGTTTTTT.

The chain has TRBV3-1 (or the pseudogene TRBV3-2) and TRBJ1-1; D remains unclear. Trimming removed 0 bases at V and 4 bases at J, with 9 bases between. Looked up from germline, CDR1 is LGHDT and CDR2 is YNNKEL (reference sequence). The CDR3 consists of 14 residues. The CDR3 spells CASSQDRISTEAFF. CDR3 DNA sequence: TGTGCCAGCAGCCAAGACAGGATAAGCACTGAAGCTTTCTTT.

The gene calls are TRBV5-8 and TRBJ1-5; TRBD1 matches at 8 bases. V shed 4 bases and J 2 bases; nucleotides not matched to a gene: 5. CDR1 is SGHTS, CDR2 YDEGEE, per germline. The CDR3 length is 15 residues. The CDR3 DNA sequence: TGTGCCAGCAGCACGACAGGGGTCGGCAATCAGCCCCAGCATTTT. Translated: CASSTTGVGNQPQHF.

CDR3 loop: CASSPQWTGFQEEAQHF. The CDR3 bases are TGTGCCAGCAGCCCCCAATGGACGGGGTTCCAAGAAGAAGCCCAGCATTTT. The chain recombines TRBV6-2 or TRBV6-3 with TRBJ1-5; D gene ambiguous. Germline V gene sequence: CDR1 MNHEY, CDR2 SVGEGT. The CDR3 spans 17 residues. The V and J ends lost 6 bases and 11 bases respectively, with 29 bases between them.